A single sample gave rise to the 7 T cell receptor beta chains below, sequenced in a study of blood T cells in healthy people across ages (dated by TCRdb to about 2015). Libraries were prepared through 5' RACE. Reads for this sample came from an Illumina HiSeq 2500. A second roughly 7 to 12 cycle PCR used a sample-barcoded 5' primer and a J-beta primer mix. The public reads were reprocessed in TCRdb via fastp at Q25 and MiXCR, keeping in-frame beta chains. Identical CDR3 protein sequences are pooled into one entry, listed with their most common genes and DNA. In all, the sample holds fewer than 900,000 distinct CDR3 sequences, and approximately 50% of those were seen once. The ten largest clones capture roughly a third of the sample. Sequencing was done on a sample of blood. The receptors were gathered from a woman in her sixties in good health.

This chain joins TRBV10-3 and TRBJ2-3; TRBD1 matches 10 bases. V shed 10 bases and J 4 bases; nucleotides not matched to a gene: 11. The CDR3 is 15 amino acids. Germline V gene lookup returns CDR1 ENHRY and CDR2 SYGVKD. CDR3 protein: CATTKRTGGPDTQYF. CDR3 bases: TGTGCCACCACAAAGCGGACAGGGGGTCCAGATACGCAGTATTTT.

This chain connects TRBV6-5 to TRBJ1-6; D is uncertain. The V end lost 6 bases, the J end lost 0 bases, and 12 bases lay between the germline ends. This CDR3 region has 16 residues. The germline V gene encodes CDR1 MNHEY and CDR2 SVGAGI. CDR3 sequence (DNA): TGTGCCAGCAGACCCACGTTAAGCTCCTATAATTCACCCCTCCACTTT. It codes for CASRPTLSSYNSPLHF.

J is TRBJ2-1 and V is TRBV13, with TRBD2 matching over 8 bases. J gave up 5 bases and V 4 bases, and 10 bases lay outside the gene matches. The CDR3 runs to 16 residues. The germline V gene encodes CDR1 PRHDT and CDR2 FYEKMQ (reference sequence). CDR3 sequence reads: CASSWGPGLEHNEQFF. The CDR3 bases are TGTGCCAGCAGCTGGGGGCCGGGACTAGAGCACAATGAGCAGTTCTTC.

The chain employs TRBV10-3 and TRBJ1-6; 8 bases map to TRBD1. The germline CDR1 and CDR2 sequences are ENHRY and SYGVKD. CDR3 length: 15 amino acids. V gave up 3 bases and J gave up 7 bases; unmatched junction bases: 5. As DNA, the CDR3 is TGTGCCATCAGTGAAGGTTCAGGGGGCAATTCACCCCTCCACTTT. Encoded protein: CAISEGSGGNSPLHF.

This clonotype appeared once. V gene TRBV20-1 combines with J gene TRBJ1-1; D is possibly TRBD1 (5 bases). From germline, CDR1 is DFQATT and CDR2 SNEGSKA (reference sequence). Deletions cut 6 bases from V and 1 base from J, with 18 bases between. The CDR3 contains 15 residues. The chain's CDR3 is CSATGFTPGNTEAFF. CDR3 DNA: TGCAGTGCCACAGGCTTCACCCCGGGGAACACTGAAGCTTTCTTT.

This clonotype appeared many times. The chain recombines TRBV29-1 with TRBJ2-7, with D perhaps TRBD1 or TRBD2 (5 bases each). Judging by the DNA end, TRBJ2-5 fits better; the J call may be wrong. This CDR3 has 11 amino acids. CDR1 and CDR2 (germline): SQVTM, ANQGSEA. The CDR3 nucleotides read TGCAGCGTTCAAGGGACCGAGACCCAGTACTTC. It is translated as CSVQGTETQYF.

The genes are TRBV27 and TRBJ2-3; 9 bases align to TRBD2. The germline V gene has CDR1 MNHEY and CDR2 SMNVEV (reference sequence). CDR3 size: 15 residues. V lost 7 bases to trimming and J lost 4 bases; unmatched junction nucleotides: 9. The CDR3, as DNA: TGTGCCAGCAATCGAGCGGGAGGTCGCGCAGATACGCAGTATTTT. Translating it yields CASNRAGGRADTQYF.